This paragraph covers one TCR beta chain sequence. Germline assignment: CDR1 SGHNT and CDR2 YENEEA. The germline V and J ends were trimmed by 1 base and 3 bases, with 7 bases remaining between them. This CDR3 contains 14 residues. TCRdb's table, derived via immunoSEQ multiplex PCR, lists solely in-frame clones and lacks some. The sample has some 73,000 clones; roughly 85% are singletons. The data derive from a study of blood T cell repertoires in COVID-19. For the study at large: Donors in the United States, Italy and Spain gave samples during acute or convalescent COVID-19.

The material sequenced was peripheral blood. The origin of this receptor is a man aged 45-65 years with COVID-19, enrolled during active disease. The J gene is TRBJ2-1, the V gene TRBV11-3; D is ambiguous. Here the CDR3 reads CASSLGLNYNEQFF. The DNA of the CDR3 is TGTGCCAGCAGCTTAGGCCTAAACTACAATGAGCAGTTCTTC.